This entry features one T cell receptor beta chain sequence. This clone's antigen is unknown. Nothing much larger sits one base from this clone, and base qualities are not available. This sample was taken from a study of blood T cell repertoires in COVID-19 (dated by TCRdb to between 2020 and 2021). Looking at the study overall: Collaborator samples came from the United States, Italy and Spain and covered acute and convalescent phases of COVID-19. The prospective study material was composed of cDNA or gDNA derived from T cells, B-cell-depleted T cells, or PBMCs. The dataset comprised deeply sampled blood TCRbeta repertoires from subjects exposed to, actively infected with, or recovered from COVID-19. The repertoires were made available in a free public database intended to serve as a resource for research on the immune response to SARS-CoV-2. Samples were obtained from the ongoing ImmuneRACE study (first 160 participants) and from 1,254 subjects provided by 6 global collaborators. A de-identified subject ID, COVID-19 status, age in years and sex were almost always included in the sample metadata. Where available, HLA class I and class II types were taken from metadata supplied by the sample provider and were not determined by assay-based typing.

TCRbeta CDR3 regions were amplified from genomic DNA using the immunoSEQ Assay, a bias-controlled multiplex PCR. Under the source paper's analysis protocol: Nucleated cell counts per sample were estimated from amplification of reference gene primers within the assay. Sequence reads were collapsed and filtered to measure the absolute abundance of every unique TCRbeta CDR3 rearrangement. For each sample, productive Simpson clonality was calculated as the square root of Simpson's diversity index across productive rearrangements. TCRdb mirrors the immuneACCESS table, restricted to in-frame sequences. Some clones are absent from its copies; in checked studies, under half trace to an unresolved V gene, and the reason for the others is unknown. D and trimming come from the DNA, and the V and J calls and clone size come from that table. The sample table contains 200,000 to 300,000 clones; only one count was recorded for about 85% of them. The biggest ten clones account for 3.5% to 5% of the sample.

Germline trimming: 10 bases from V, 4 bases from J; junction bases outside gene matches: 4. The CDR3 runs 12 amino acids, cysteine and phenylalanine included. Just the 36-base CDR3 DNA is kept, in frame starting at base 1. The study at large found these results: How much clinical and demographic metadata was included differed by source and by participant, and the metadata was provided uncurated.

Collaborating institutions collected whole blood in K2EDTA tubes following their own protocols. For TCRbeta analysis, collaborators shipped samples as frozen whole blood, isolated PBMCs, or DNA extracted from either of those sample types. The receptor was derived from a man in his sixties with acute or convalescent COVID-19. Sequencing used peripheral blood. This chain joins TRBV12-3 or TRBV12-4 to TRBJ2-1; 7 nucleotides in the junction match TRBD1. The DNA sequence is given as TGTGCCATCGAGGACAGGTACAATGAGCAGTTCTTC. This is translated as CAIEDRYNEQFF.